This T cell receptor beta chain is from a study of blood T cell repertoires in COVID-19. The germline V and J ends were trimmed by 7 bases and 7 bases, with 11 bases remaining between them. Germline assignment: CDR1 LGHNA and CDR2 YNFKEQ. The CDR3 has 12 residues. Clones were sequenced by immunoSEQ multiplex PCR, and TCRdb holds only the in-frame ones, with some missing. The sample contains some 130,000 clones, roughly 88% of which appear only once. The rearrangement links TRBV4-2 to TRBJ1-5, with D unclear. This receptor was taken from a man aged 45-65 years with acute or convalescent COVID-19. The specimen sequenced was peripheral blood. As DNA, the CDR3 is TGTGCCAGCACTTCGTCACAGCAGCCCCAGCATTTT. This codes for CASTSSQQPQHF.